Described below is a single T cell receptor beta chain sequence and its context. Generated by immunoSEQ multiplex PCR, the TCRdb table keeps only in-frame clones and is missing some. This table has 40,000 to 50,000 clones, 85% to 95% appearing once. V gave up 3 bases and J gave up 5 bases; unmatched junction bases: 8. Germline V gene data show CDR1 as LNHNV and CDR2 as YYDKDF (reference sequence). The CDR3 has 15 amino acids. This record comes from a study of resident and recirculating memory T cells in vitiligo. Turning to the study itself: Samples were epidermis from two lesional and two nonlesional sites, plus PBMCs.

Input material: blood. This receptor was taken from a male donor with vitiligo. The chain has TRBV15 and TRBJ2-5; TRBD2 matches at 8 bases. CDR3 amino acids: CATSRGLVQSETQYF. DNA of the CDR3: TGTGCCACCAGCAGGGGACTAGTACAGTCCGAGACCCAGTACTTC. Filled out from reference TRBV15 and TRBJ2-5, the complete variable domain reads DAMVIQNPRYQVTQFGKPVTLSCSQTLNHNVMYWYQQKSSQAPKLLFHYYDKDFNNEADTPDNFQSRRPNTSFCFLDIRSPGLGDTAMYLCATSRGLVQSETQYFGPGTRLLVL.